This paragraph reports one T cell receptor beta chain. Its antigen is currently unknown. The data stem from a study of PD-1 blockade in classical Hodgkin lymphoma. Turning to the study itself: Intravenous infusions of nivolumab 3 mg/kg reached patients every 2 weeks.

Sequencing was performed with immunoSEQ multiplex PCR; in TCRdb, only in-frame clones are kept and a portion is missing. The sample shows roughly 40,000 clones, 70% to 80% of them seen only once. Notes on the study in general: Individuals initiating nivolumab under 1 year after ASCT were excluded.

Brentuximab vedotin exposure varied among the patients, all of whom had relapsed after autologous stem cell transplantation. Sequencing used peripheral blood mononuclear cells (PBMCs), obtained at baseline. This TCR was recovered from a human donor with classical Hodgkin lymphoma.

In nucleotides, the CDR3 is TGTGCCAGCAGTGAAAGGGGACAGGGAGCCGGGGAGCTGTTTTTT. This gives the protein CASSERGQGAGELFF. The rearrangement uses TRBV6-1 and TRBJ2-2; 9 nucleotides align to TRBD1. Germline lookup yields CDR1 MNHNS and CDR2 SASEGT. V shed 2 bases and J 6 bases; nucleotides not matched to a gene: 4. The CDR3 sequence is 15 residues long.